Listed here is a single T cell receptor beta chain. Its antigen is still unknown. This record comes from a study of cytomegalovirus exposure and HLA in healthy donors. Study findings and constraints: The classifier was said to identify cytomegalovirus status with high specificity and sensitivity.

PCR amplification relied on 60 Vbeta primers (plus 13 Jbeta primers). Sequencing used immunoSEQ multiplex PCR; TCRdb keeps in-frame clones, though not all of them. The sample yields a few hundred thousand clones, about four fifths seen once. V shed 4 bases and J shed 3 bases, with 16 bases lying between them. In germline, CDR1 is SGDLS, CDR2 YYNGEE. The CDR3 covers 15 residues. This clonotype was sampled from a girl aged 2 to 10 in good health and CMV-seronegative. The specimen was PBMCs. The chain is built from TRBV9 and TRBJ1-1, with D possibly matching TRBD1 (6 bases). CDR3: CASSPTGNADTEAFF. The CDR3 region has the DNA TGTGCCAGCAGCCCCACAGGGAATGCGGACACTGAAGCTTTCTTT. Full variable domain (missing parts from reference TRBV9 and TRBJ1-1): DSGVTQTPKHLITATGQRVTLRCSPRSGDLSVYWYQQSLDQGLQFLIQYYNGEERAKGNILERFSAQQFPDLHSELNLSSLELGDSALYFCASSPTGNADTEAFFGQGTRLTVV.